This T cell receptor beta chain stems from a study of CD8 T cells in Susac syndrome. Those who served as multiple sclerosis controls were treatment-naive patients with stable or active relapsing-remitting disease. TEMRA cells were FACS-enriched and CD8+ and CD4+ T cells negatively isolated. CDR3 length: 14 residues. The V gene's germline CDR1 is LNHNV and CDR2 YYDKDF (reference sequence). V lost 2 bases to trimming and J lost 0 bases; unmatched junction nucleotides: 1. RNA totalling roughly 0.5 to 1 ug underwent reverse transcription with random hexamers. Amplification of the TCR beta CDR3 was carried out by immunoSEQ multiplex PCR, which spanned a total of 54 Vbeta and 13 Jbeta segments. TCRdb fed the immunoSEQ multiplex PCR reads into MiXCR, producing one record per CDR3 protein. This sample has 330,000 or so distinct CDR3 sequences, with around 85% found just once.

The origin of this receptor is a human donor with multiple sclerosis. Sequencing was performed on CD8+ T cells from PBMCs. V and J are TRBV15 and TRBJ2-7; TRBD1 matches 7 bases. The CDR3 region is CATSRTGASYEQYF. CDR3 coding DNA: TGTGCCACCAGCAGAACAGGGGCCTCCTACGAGCAGTACTTC.